What follows are 13 T cell receptor beta chains derived from one specimen sequenced in a study of spatial heterogeneity in lung cancer. A single record per CDR3 protein comes from TCRdb applying MiXCR to the 5' RACE reads. Here the sample spans around 20,000 distinct CDR3 sequences, 8.5% to 10% being singletons. As for time point: blood at routine non-recurrence follow-up after resection. Material: PBMCs, obtained at follow-up. These receptors all come from a male donor with early-stage non-small cell lung cancer.

This clonotype was seen at least ten times. J is TRBJ1-2 and V is TRBV12-3 or TRBV12-4, with a weak D call TRBD1 (5 bases). The length of the CDR3 is 16 residues. V was shortened by 1 base and J by 0 bases, with 12 bases between the two germline ends. CDR3 DNA: TGTGCCAGCAGTTTAGGGACACTTCAATCTAACTATGGCTACACCTTC. This gives the protein CASSLGTLQSNYGYTF.

This clonotype was observed at least ten times. V is TRBV7-2 and J is TRBJ1-4; perhaps TRBD1 as D (6 bases). This CDR3 spans 16 amino acids. Germline assignment: CDR1 SGHTA and CDR2 FQGNSA. The germline V and J ends were trimmed by 5 bases and 8 bases, with 21 bases remaining between them. The CDR3 reads CASSRKDGTTGEKLFF. CDR3 coding DNA: TGTGCCAGCAGCCGAAAAGACGGGACAACGGGCGAAAAACTGTTTTTT.

This clonotype has a handful of counts. This chain joins TRBV12-3 or TRBV12-4 and TRBJ2-2; 9 nucleotides agree with TRBD1. This CDR3 is built from 15 residues. Losses at the gene ends were 5 bases for V and 3 bases for J; bases not matched to a gene: 4. CDR3: CASSVQGAHTGELFF. The CDR3 DNA sequence: TGTGCCAGCAGTGTACAGGGGGCTCACACCGGGGAGCTGTTTTTT.

This clonotype was counted a few times. No conserved phenylalanine or tryptophan ends this CDR3, so it is likely a read error. It is unclear where the CDR3 begins or ends on the DNA, so no DNA is shown, and the CDR3 is as TCRdb lists it. The CDR3 is CASGTGHLL. The chain recombines TRBV28 with TRBJ2-7; TRBD1, the table's D call, lacks a check against the DNA. The CDR3 region is 9 residues in length, termini included. Germline lookup yields CDR1 MDHEN and CDR2 SYDVKM.

This clonotype appeared many times. J is TRBJ2-2 and V is TRBV29-1, with 10 nucleotides matching TRBD1. CDR3 length: 14 residues. Germline CDR1 and CDR2: SQVTM and ANQGSEA. V shed 6 bases, J shed 8 bases, and the junction held 9 bases outside the gene matches. CDR3 region: CSVPGTGEFGELFF. The CDR3 DNA reads TGCAGCGTCCCCGGGACAGGGGAATTTGGGGAGCTGTTTTTT.

The rearrangement links TRBV7-2 to TRBJ2-5; D possibly matches TRBD1 or TRBD2 (5 bases each). V lost 5 bases, J lost 5 bases, and 9 bases lay in between. Germline values: CDR1 SGHTA, CDR2 FQGNSA. This CDR3 has 12 amino acids. CDR3 amino acids: CASSPGPETQYF. The DNA for the CDR3 is TGTGCCAGCAGCCCGGGGCCCGAGACCCAGTACTTC.

The rearrangement uses TRBV7-2 and TRBJ2-1, with 8 bases identical to TRBD1. The CDR3 has 15 amino acids. Germline CDR1 SGHTA, CDR2 FQGNSA. J was trimmed by 4 bases and V by 4 bases; bases with no gene match: 6. In DNA form, the CDR3 reads TGTGCCAGCAGCTATGGGACAGGCACATACAATGAGCAGTTCTTC. It is translated as CASSYGTGTYNEQFF.

There are a few counts of this clonotype. The chain recombines TRBV7-9 with TRBJ2-1; the D is unclear. Deletions cut 3 bases from V and 7 bases from J, with 13 bases between. Germline V gene lookup returns CDR1 SEHNR and CDR2 FQNEAQ (reference sequence). The CDR3 covers 14 residues. The CDR3 DNA reads TGTGCCAGCAGCTTCGAAGTGGTGGGTAATGAGCAGTTCTTC. Its translation is CASSFEVVGNEQFF.

This clonotype is medium-sized. V and J are TRBV20-1 and TRBJ2-3; TRBD1 matches 9 bases. Unmatched junction bases numbered 3, after V lost 2 bases and J lost 3 bases. The length of the CDR3 is 14 residues. Germline V gene data show CDR1 as DFQATT and CDR2 as SNEGSKA (reference sequence). The CDR3 DNA reads as TGCAGTGCTAGACCGGGACAGGGAACAGATACGCAGTATTTT. This sequence encodes CSARPGQGTDTQYF.

In this sample, this clonotype turned up many times. The chain couples TRBV10-3 to TRBJ1-1; possible D gene TRBD1, 5 bases. Per germline, CDR1 ENHRY and CDR2 SYGVKD. The V gene lost 6 bases and the J gene lost 11 bases, with 19 bases spanning the gap. The CDR3 extends over 13 amino acids. CDR3 DNA sequence: TGTGCCATCAGGGGGGTCGGCAAGGAAGAGGCTTTCTTT. It yields the protein CAIRGVGKEEAFF.

This clonotype has just a few counts. V gene TRBV6-1 combines with J gene TRBJ1-1; 8 nucleotides agree with TRBD1. Per the germline V gene, CDR1 is MNHNS and CDR2 is SASEGT. This CDR3 has 15 amino acids. The V segment lost 6 bases and the J segment 4 bases; nucleotides outside the gene matches: 10. The CDR3 coding sequence is TGTGCCAGCAGAGTACTGGACAGGGAAATCACTGAAGCTTTCTTT. It is translated as CASRVLDREITEAFF.

This clonotype has just a few counts. The rearrangement links TRBV29-1 to TRBJ2-1; D gene ambiguous. This CDR3 has 15 residues. V lost 1 base, J lost 0 bases, and 10 bases lay in between. CDR1 and CDR2 from the germline V gene are SQVTM and ANQGSEA. The CDR3 is CSVEAQPSSYNEQFF. The CDR3 DNA reads TGCAGCGTTGAAGCCCAGCCCAGCTCCTACAATGAGCAGTTCTTC.

This clonotype has just a few counts. The V call is TRBV5-1, the J call TRBJ2-7; D might be TRBD2 (5 bases). The CDR3 loop spans 13 amino acids. Trimming stripped 5 bases from V and 0 bases from J, with 9 bases between. The germline gives CDR1 SGHRS, CDR2 YFSETQ. CDR3 sequence reads: CASSWGVSYEQYF. CDR3 in DNA: TGCGCCAGCAGTTGGGGAGTCTCCTACGAGCAGTACTTC.